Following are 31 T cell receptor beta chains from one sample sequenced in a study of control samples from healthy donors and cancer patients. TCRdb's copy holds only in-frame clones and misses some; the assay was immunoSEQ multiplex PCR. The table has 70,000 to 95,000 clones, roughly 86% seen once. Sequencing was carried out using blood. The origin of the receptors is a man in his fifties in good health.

In DNA, the CDR3 is TGCGCCAGCAGCTTCAACTCAGGGTATGAGCAGTTCTTC. Amino acids: CASSFNSGYEQFF. The chain combines TRBV5-1 with TRBJ2-1; D is perhaps TRBD1 (5 bases). CDR1 is SGHRS and CDR2 is YFSETQ in the germline V gene. CDR3 length: 13 amino acids. V was trimmed by 2 bases and J by 8 bases, leaving 11 bases between them. Complete variable domain (other parts from reference TRBV5-1 and TRBJ2-1): KAGVTQTPRYLIKTRGQQVTLSCSPISGHRSVSWYQQTPGQGLQFLFEYFSETQRNKGNFPGRFSGRQFSNSRSEMNVSTLELGDSALYLCASSFNSGYEQFFGPGTRLTVL.

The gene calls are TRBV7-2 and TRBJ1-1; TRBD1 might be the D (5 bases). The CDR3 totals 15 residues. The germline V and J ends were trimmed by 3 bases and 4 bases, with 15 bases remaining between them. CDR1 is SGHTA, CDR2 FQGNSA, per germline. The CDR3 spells CASSFVFGGGTEAFF. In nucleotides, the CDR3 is TGTGCCAGCAGCTTCGTTTTCGGGGGGGGCACTGAAGCTTTCTTT. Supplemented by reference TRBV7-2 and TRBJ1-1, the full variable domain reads GAGVSQSPSNKVTEKGKDVELRCDPISGHTALYWYRQSLGQGLEFLIYFQGNSAPDKSGLPSDRFSAERTGGSVSTLTIQRTQQEDSAVYLCASSFVFGGGTEAFFGQGTRLTVV.

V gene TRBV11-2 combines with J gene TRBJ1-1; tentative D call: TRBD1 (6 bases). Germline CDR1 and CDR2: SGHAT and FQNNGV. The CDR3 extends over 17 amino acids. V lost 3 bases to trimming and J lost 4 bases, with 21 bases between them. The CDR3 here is CASSLGAGWGLGTEAFF. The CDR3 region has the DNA TGTGCCAGCAGCTTGGGGGCCGGATGGGGGCTCGGCACTGAAGCTTTCTTT.

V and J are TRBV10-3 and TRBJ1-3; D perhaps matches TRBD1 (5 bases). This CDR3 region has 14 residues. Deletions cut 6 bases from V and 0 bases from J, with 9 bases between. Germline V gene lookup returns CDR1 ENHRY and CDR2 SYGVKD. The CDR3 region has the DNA TGTGCCATCAGGGGGGGGTCCTCTGGAAACACCATATATTTT. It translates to CAIRGGSSGNTIYF.

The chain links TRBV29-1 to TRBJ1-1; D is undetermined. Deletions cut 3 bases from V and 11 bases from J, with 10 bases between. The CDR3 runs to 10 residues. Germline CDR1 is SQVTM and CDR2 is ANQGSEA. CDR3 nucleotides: TGCAGCGTTGACACGCCAGGTGCTTTCTTT. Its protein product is CSVDTPGAFF.

The CDR3 DNA sequence: TGTGCCAGCGCCCCCGGGACTACCACGAACACCGGGGAGCTGTTTTTT. Protein product: CASAPGTTTNTGELFF. This chain joins TRBV5-6 and TRBJ2-2, with 7 bases matching TRBD2. From germline, CDR1 is SGHDT and CDR2 YYEEEE. CDR3 length equals 16 residues. Unmatched junction bases numbered 9, after V lost 7 bases and J lost 0 bases.

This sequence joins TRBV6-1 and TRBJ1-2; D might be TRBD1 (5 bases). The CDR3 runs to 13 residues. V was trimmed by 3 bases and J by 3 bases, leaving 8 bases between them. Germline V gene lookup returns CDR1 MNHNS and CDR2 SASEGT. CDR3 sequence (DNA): TGTGCCAGCAGTGACAGGGCCTACTATGGCTACACCTTC. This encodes CASSDRAYYGYTF.

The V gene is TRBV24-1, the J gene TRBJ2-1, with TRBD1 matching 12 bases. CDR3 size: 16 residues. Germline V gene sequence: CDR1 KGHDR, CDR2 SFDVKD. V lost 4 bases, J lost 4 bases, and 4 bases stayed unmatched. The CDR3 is CATSEGQGARYNEQFF. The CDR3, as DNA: TGTGCCACCAGTGAGGGACAGGGGGCCCGATACAATGAGCAGTTCTTC.

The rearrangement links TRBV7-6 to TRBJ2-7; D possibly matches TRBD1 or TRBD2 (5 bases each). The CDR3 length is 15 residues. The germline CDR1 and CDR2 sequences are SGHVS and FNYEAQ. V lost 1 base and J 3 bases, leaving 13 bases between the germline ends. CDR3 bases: TGTGCCAGCAGCTTAGAGGTGGGACGATTCTACGAGCAGTACTTC. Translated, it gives CASSLEVGRFYEQYF.

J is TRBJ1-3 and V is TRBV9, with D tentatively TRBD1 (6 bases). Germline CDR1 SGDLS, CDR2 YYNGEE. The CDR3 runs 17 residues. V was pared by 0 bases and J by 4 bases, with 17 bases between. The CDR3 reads CASSVAVQGQRGNTIYF. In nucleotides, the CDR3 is TGTGCCAGCAGCGTAGCTGTCCAGGGGCAAAGGGGAAACACCATATATTTT.

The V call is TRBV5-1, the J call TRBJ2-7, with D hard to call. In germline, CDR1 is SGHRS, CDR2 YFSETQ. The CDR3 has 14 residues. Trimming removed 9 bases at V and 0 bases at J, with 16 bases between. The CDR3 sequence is CAIDQKVSSYEQYV. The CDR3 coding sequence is TGCGCCATCGACCAGAAGGTGAGCTCCTACGAGCAGTACGTC.

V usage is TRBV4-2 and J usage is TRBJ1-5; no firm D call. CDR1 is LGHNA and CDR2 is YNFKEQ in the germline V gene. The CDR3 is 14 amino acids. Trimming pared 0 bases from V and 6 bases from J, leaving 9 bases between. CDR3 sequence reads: CASSQETGFQPQHF. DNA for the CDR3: TGTGCCAGCAGCCAAGAGACTGGTTTTCAGCCCCAGCATTTT.

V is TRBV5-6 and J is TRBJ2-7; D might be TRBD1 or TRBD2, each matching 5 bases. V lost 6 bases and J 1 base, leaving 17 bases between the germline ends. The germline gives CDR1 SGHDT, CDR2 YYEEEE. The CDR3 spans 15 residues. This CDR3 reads CASIALRDGSYEQYF. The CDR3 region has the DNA TGTGCCAGCATCGCCCTGAGGGACGGTTCCTACGAGCAGTACTTC. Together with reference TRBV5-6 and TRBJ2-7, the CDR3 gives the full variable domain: DAGVTQSPTHLIKTRGQQVTLRCSPKSGHDTVSWYQQALGQGPQFIFQYYEEEERQRGNFPDRFSGHQFPNYSSELNVNALLLGDSALYLCASIALRDGSYEQYFGPGTRLTVT.

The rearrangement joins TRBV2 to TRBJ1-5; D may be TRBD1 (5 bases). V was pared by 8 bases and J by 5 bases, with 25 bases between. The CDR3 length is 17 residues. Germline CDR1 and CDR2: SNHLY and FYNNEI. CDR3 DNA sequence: TGTGCCAGCGCGCTAAATTCTCCGTTGGTGGGGGATCAGCCCCAGCATTTT. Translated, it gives CASALNSPLVGDQPQHF.

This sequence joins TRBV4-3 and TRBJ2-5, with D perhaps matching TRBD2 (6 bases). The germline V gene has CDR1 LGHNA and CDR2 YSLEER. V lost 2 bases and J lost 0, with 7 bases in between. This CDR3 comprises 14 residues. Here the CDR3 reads CASSQRGYQETQYF. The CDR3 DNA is TGCGCCAGCAGCCAACGGGGGTACCAAGAGACCCAGTACTTC.

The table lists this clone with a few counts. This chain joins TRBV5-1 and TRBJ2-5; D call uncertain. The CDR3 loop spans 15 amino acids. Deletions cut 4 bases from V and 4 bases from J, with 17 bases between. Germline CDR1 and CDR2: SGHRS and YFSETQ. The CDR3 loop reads CASSDVKASGETQYF. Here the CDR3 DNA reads TGCGCCAGCAGCGACGTCAAAGCCTCAGGAGAGACCCAGTACTTC.

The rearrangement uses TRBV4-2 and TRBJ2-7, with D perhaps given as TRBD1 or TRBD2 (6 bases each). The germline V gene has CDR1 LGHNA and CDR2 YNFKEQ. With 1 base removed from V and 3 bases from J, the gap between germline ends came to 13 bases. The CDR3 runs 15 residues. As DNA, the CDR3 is TGTGCCAGCAGCCAAGGAAACGGGGGCTTCTACGAGCAGTACTTC. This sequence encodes CASSQGNGGFYEQYF.

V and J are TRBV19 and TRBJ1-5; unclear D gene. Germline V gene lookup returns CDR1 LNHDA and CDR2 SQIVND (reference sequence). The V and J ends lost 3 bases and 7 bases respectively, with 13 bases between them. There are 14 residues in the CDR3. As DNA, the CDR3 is TGTGCCAGTAGTATTTCGGCAGATGCCCAGCCCCAGCATTTT. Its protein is CASSISADAQPQHF.

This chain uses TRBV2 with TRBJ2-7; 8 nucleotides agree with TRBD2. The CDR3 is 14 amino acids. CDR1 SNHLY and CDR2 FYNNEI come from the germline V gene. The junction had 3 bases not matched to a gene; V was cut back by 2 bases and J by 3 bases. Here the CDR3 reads CASSEQGLGYEQYV. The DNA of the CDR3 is TGTGCCAGCAGTGAACAGGGACTAGGCTACGAGCAGTACGTC.

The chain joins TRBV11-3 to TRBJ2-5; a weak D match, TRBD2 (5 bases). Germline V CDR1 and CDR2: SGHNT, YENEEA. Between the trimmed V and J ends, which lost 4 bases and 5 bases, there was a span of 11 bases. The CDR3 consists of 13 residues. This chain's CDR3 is CASSSTWEETQYF. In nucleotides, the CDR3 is TGTGCCAGCAGCTCGACTTGGGAGGAGACCCAGTACTTC. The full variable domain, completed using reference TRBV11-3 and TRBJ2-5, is EAGVVQSPRYKIIEKKQPVAFWCNPISGHNTLYWYLQNLGQGPELLIRYENEEAVDDSQLPKDRFSAERLKGVDSTLKIQPAELGDSAVYLCASSSTWEETQYFGPGTRLLVL.

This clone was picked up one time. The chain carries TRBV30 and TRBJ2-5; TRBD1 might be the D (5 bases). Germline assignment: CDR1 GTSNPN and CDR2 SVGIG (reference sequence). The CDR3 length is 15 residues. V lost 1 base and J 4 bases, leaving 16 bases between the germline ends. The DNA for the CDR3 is TGTGCCTGGAGTGGTCGCAGGGCGGTTGGAGAGACCCAGTACTTC. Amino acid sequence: CAWSGRRAVGETQYF.

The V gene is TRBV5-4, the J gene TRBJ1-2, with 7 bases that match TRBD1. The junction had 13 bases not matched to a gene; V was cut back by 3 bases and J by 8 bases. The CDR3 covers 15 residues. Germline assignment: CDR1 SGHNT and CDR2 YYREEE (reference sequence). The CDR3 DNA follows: TGTGCCAGCAGCTCTTTCGTGGAGGGGGCGTCCGGCTACACCTTC. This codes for CASSSFVEGASGYTF.

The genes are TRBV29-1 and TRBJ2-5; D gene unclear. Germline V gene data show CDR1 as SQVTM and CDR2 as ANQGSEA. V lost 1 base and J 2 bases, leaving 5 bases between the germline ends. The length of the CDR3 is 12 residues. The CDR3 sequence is CSVEGIQETQYF. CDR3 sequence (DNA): TGCAGCGTTGAAGGTATACAAGAGACCCAGTACTTC.

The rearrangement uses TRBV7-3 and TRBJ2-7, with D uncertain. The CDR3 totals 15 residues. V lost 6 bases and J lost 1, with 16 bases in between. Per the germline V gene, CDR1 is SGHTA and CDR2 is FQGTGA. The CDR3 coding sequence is TGTGCCAGCAGTGTCGGCCCCGGCGGATCCTACGAGCAGTACTTC. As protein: CASSVGPGGSYEQYF. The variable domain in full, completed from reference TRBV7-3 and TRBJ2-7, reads GAGVSQTPSNKVTEKGKYVELRCDPISGHTALYWYRQSLGQGPEFLIYFQGTGAADDSGLPNDRFFAVRPEGSVSTLKIQRTERGDSAVYLCASSVGPGGSYEQYFGPGTRLTVT.

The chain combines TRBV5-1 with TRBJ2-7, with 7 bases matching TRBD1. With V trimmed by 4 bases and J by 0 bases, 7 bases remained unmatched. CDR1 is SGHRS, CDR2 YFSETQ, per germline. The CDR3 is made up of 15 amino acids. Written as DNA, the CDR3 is TGCGCCAGCAGCCTCGGGACAGCGATCTCCTACGAGCAGTACTTC. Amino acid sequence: CASSLGTAISYEQYF.

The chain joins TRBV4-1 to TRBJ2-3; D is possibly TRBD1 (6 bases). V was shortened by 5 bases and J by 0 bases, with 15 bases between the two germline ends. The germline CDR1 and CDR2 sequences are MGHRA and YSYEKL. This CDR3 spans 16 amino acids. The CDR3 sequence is CASSYYVGGSTDTQYF. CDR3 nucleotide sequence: TGCGCCAGCAGCTACTACGTAGGGGGAAGCACAGATACGCAGTATTTT.

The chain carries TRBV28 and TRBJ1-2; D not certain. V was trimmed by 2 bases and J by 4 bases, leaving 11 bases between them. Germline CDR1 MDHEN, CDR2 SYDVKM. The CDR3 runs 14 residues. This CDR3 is CASSLHPQSYGYTF. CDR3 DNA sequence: TGTGCCAGCAGTTTACATCCTCAGAGCTATGGCTACACCTTC.

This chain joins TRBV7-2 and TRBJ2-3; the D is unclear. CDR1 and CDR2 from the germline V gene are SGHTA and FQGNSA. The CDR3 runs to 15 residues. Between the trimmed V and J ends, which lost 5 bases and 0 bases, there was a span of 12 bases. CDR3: CASSPRAASTDTQYF. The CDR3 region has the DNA TGTGCCAGCAGCCCTCGGGCAGCTAGCACAGATACGCAGTATTTT.

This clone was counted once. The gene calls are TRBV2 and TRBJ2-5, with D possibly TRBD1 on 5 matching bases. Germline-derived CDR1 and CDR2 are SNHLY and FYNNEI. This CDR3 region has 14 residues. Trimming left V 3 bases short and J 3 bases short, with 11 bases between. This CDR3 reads CASSEIDREETQYF. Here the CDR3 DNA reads TGTGCCAGCAGTGAGATCGACAGAGAAGAGACCCAGTACTTC.

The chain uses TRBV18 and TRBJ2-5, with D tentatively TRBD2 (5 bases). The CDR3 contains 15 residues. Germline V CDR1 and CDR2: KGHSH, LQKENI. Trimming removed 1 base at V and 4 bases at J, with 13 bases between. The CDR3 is CASSPLFIEGETQYF. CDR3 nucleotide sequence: TGTGCCAGCTCACCACTTTTTATTGAGGGAGAGACCCAGTACTTC.

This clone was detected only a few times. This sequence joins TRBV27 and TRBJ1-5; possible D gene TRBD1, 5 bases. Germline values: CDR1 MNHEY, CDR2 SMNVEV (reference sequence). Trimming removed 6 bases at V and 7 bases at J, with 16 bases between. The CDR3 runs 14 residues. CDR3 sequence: CASSPSQGPQPQHF. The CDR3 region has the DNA TGTGCCAGCAGCCCCTCTCAGGGCCCACAGCCCCAGCATTTT.